What follows are 31 T cell receptor beta chains derived from one specimen sequenced in a study of identical twins. TCRdb redid the calling of the 5' RACE reads with MiXCR, one entry per CDR3 protein. The sample has 500,000 or so distinct CDR3 sequences, 12% to 15% seen once; the top ten hold about 0.52%. The data also belong to a second study, concerning yellow fever vaccine responses in identical twins.

The material sequenced was CD4+ T cells sorted from blood. These TCRs come from a woman aged 18-29 years in good health.

The chain carries TRBV4-3 and TRBJ2-7; D gene unclear. Trimming stripped 1 base from V and 2 bases from J, with 9 bases between. The CDR3 consists of 14 residues. The germline CDR1 and CDR2 sequences are LGHNA and YSLEER. In nucleotides, the CDR3 is TGCGCCAGCAGCCAAGGGCTAGGCACCTACGAGCAGTACTTC. It specifies CASSQGLGTYEQYF.

J is TRBJ2-7 and V is TRBV29-1; 8 bases line up with TRBD1. This CDR3 region has 13 residues. Per the germline V gene, CDR1 is SQVTM and CDR2 is ANQGSEA. The V and J ends lost 4 bases and 3 bases, in that order; junction bases with no gene match: 5. This CDR3 is CSVAGQGNYEQYF. CDR3 nucleotides: TGCAGCGTTGCCGGACAGGGAAACTACGAGCAGTACTTC.

The table lists this clonotype with a few counts. In DNA, the CDR3 is TGTGCCAGCAGTTCCAACCGACAGCAGTACCAAGAGACCCAGTACTTC. Translating it yields CASSSNRQQYQETQYF. The gene calls are TRBV27 and TRBJ2-5; perhaps TRBD1 as D (5 bases). CDR1 and CDR2 from the germline V gene are MNHEY and SMNVEV (reference sequence). CDR3 length equals 16 residues. V was shortened by 4 bases and J by 0 bases, with 15 bases between the two germline ends.

J is TRBJ2-1 and V is TRBV4-2; 14 bases are shared with TRBD2. CDR3 length: 20 residues. Germline values: CDR1 LGHNA, CDR2 YNFKEQ. Trimming cost V 4 bases and J 1 base; bases outside gene matches: 12. For the CDR3, the DNA is TGTGCCAGCAGCCGACTGGGACTAGCGGGAGTGTCCGGATCCTACAATGAGCAGTTCTTC. Translating it yields CASSRLGLAGVSGSYNEQFF.

The chain combines TRBV7-8 with TRBJ1-2; possibly TRBD1 for D (5 bases). CDR1 and CDR2 (germline): SGHVS, FQNEAQ. The CDR3 spans 14 residues. With 4 bases removed from V and 5 bases from J, the gap between germline ends came to 14 bases. CDR3 region: CASSSTLRVYGYTF. DNA of the CDR3: TGTGCCAGCAGCTCGACCCTCAGGGTGTATGGCTACACCTTC.

This sequence joins TRBV19 and TRBJ2-1, with 9 bases lining up with TRBD2. The junction had 2 bases not matched to a gene; V was cut back by 7 bases and J by 10 bases. Germline loops: CDR1 LNHDA, CDR2 SQIVND (reference sequence). The CDR3 consists of 11 residues. Written as DNA, the CDR3 is TGTGCCAGTATCGGACTAGCGGAGCAGTTCTTC. It encodes CASIGLAEQFF.

The table lists this clonotype with many counts. This chain links TRBV12-3 or TRBV12-4 with TRBJ1-1; no definite D call. CDR3 length: 15 amino acids. Trimming took 2 bases from V and 1 from J, leaving 11 bases between them. The CDR3: CASSLYGNGNTEAFF. CDR3 coding DNA: TGTGCCAGCAGTTTATACGGAAATGGGAACACTGAAGCTTTCTTT.

The table lists this clonotype with a few counts. This sequence joins TRBV6-1 and TRBJ1-4; D remains unclear. Deletions cut 8 bases from V and 4 bases from J, with 14 bases between. CDR3 length: 14 residues. Germline V gene lookup returns CDR1 MNHNS and CDR2 SASEGT. In DNA form, the CDR3 reads TGTGCCAGCGGTCCGACAAATAATAATGAAAAACTGTTTTTT. Amino acid sequence: CASGPTNNNEKLFF.

This chain connects TRBV28 to TRBJ2-7, with D unclear. The CDR3 is 15 amino acids. V was trimmed by 6 bases and J by 7 bases, leaving 22 bases between them. CDR1 MDHEN and CDR2 SYDVKM come from the germline V gene. The CDR3 loop reads CASSQRPGRPSEQYF. The CDR3 region has the DNA TGTGCCAGCAGCCAACGGCCTGGAAGACCTTCGGAGCAGTACTTC.

This chain connects TRBV6-1 to TRBJ2-2, with D perhaps given as TRBD1 or TRBD2 (5 bases each). CDR3 length equals 15 residues. V was shortened by 7 bases and J by 4 bases, with 16 bases between the two germline ends. In germline, CDR1 is MNHNS, CDR2 SASEGT. The CDR3 nucleotides read TGTGCCAGCAAAAAGGGCCCTGGGGGCACCGGGGAGCTGTTTTTT. Amino acid sequence: CASKKGPGGTGELFF.

This clonotype was recorded a few times. The chain carries TRBV29-1 and TRBJ2-7, with D perhaps TRBD2 (5 bases). This CDR3 contains 11 residues. Germline CDR1 and CDR2: SQVTM and ANQGSEA. Trimming removed 5 bases at V and 2 bases at J, with 7 bases between. The CDR3 nucleotides are TGCAGCGTTAGCGGTGCCTACGAGCAGTACTTC. Its translation is CSVSGAYEQYF.

The J gene is TRBJ2-1, the V gene TRBV12-3 or TRBV12-4; D uncertain. CDR3 size: 14 residues. With 6 bases removed from V and 2 bases from J, the gap between germline ends came to 11 bases. In nucleotides, the CDR3 is TGTGCCAGCAGGCCCGACCTACCCTACAATGAGCAGTTCTTC. It specifies CASRPDLPYNEQFF.

This clonotype was seen more than once but under ten times. This chain links TRBV20-1 with TRBJ2-1; 7 positions match TRBD2. Trimming at V came to 4 bases and at J to 4 bases, leaving 10 bases not matched to a gene. Germline V CDR1 and CDR2: DFQATT, SNEGSKA (reference sequence). The CDR3 consists of 15 residues. The CDR3 coding sequence is TGCAGTGCTACTGGCAAGCGGGGCACTTACAATGAGCAGTTCTTC. As protein: CSATGKRGTYNEQFF.

In its sample, this clonotype was seen many times. The gene calls are TRBV29-1 and TRBJ2-7; 9 nucleotides line up with TRBD1. J lost 3 bases, V lost 5 bases, and 2 bases had no gene match. The CDR3 has 12 residues. The germline CDR1 and CDR2 sequences are SQVTM and ANQGSEA. The CDR3 region has the DNA TGCAGCGTTTCGACAGGGGGCTACGAGCAGTACTTC. Its protein product is CSVSTGGYEQYF.

This clonotype was counted a few times. CDR3 nucleotide sequence: TGTGCCAGCAGTTTTCCCTCTGAGGGGGGGCGGGAGACCCAGTACTTC. Its protein is CASSFPSEGGRETQYF. V and J are TRBV12-3 or TRBV12-4 and TRBJ2-5, with a tentative D call TRBD2 (7 bases). V shed 3 bases and J shed 5 bases, with 19 bases lying between them. The CDR3 loop spans 16 amino acids.

The chain carries TRBV20-1 and TRBJ2-7; D not certain. The germline V and J ends were trimmed by 4 bases and 4 bases, with 11 bases remaining between them. This CDR3 region has 12 residues. Germline V CDR1 and CDR2: DFQATT, SNEGSKA (reference sequence). CDR3 region: CSATSRGYEQYF. CDR3 sequence (DNA): TGCAGTGCTACCTCCCGCGGTTACGAGCAGTACTTC.

This CDR3 is CASSLGLAGGPFLNEQFF. The CDR3 nucleotides read TGCGCCAGCAGCTTGGGGTTAGCGGGAGGGCCGTTCCTCAATGAGCAGTTCTTC. J is TRBJ2-1 and V is TRBV5-1, with 11 nucleotides matching TRBD2. This CDR3 has 18 residues. The J segment lost 6 bases and the V segment lost 0 bases, leaving 11 bases of the junction unmatched. The germline CDR1 and CDR2 sequences are SGHRS and YFSETQ.

The V call is TRBV5-5, the J call TRBJ2-2; D might be TRBD2 (6 bases). This CDR3 has 17 amino acids. The V and J ends lost 4 bases and 8 bases respectively, with 24 bases between them. The germline V gene has CDR1 SGHKS and CDR2 YYEKEE (reference sequence). The CDR3 nucleotides are TGTGCCAGCAGCCTTCAAAGCGTCTCGCGGGGCACAGGGGAGCTGTTTTTT. It encodes CASSLQSVSRGTGELFF.

The rearrangement joins TRBV6-2 or TRBV6-3 to TRBJ2-1, with 14 bases fitting TRBD2. The germline V gene has CDR1 MNHEY and CDR2 SVGEGT. Unmatched junction bases numbered 7, after V lost 6 bases and J lost 6 bases. This CDR3 has 16 amino acids. The CDR3 region has the DNA TGTGCCAGCAGGGGACTAGCGGGAGAGTTTGGCAATGAGCAGTTCTTC. It is translated as CASRGLAGEFGNEQFF.

The rearrangement links TRBV5-1 to TRBJ2-1, with 10 bases matching TRBD1. The V gene's germline CDR1 is SGHRS and CDR2 YFSETQ. This CDR3 has 18 amino acids. The V segment lost 1 base and the J segment 2 bases; nucleotides outside the gene matches: 9. CDR3 DNA: TGCGCCAGCAGCTTGTGGAGGGACAGGGGAGGAGCCTACAATGAGCAGTTCTTC. It yields the protein CASSLWRDRGGAYNEQFF.

V usage is TRBV29-1 and J usage is TRBJ2-2, with 7 bases identical to TRBD1. The V gene end was trimmed by 6 bases and the J gene end by 7 bases; junction bases not matched to a gene: 11. This CDR3 contains 14 residues. Germline V lookup: CDR1 SQVTM, CDR2 ANQGSEA. The CDR3 DNA sequence: TGCAGCGTCGCCCCTGAGGGGGCGATCGGGGAGCTGTTTTTT. Protein product: CSVAPEGAIGELFF.

The table lists this clonotype with a few counts. This chain uses TRBV5-1 with TRBJ2-3, with 8 nucleotides matching TRBD2. V gave up 7 bases and J gave up 3 bases; unmatched junction bases: 7. Germline V lookup: CDR1 SGHRS, CDR2 YFSETQ. The CDR3 consists of 14 residues. CDR3 amino acids: CASSASGSTDTQYF. The CDR3 DNA reads as TGCGCCAGCTCCGCGAGCGGGAGTACAGATACGCAGTATTTT.

In DNA, the CDR3 is TGTGCCAGCAGTCCCGCATCCCGACAGGGGGCGGCCGAGCAGTACTTC. Its translation: CASSPASRQGAAEQYF. V usage is TRBV28 and J usage is TRBJ2-7; 10 positions match TRBD1. CDR1 MDHEN and CDR2 SYDVKM come from the germline V gene. The J segment lost 6 bases and the V segment lost 5 bases, leaving 13 bases of the junction unmatched. This CDR3 spans 16 amino acids.

The J gene is TRBJ2-3, the V gene TRBV5-5; 10 bases match TRBD1. Per germline, CDR1 SGHKS and CDR2 YYEKEE (reference sequence). J gave up 3 bases and V 1 base, and 5 bases lay outside the gene matches. This CDR3 comprises 16 residues. The CDR3 region is CASSLIGTGVTDTQYF. CDR3 in DNA: TGTGCCAGCAGCTTGATCGGGACAGGGGTGACAGATACGCAGTATTTT.

This clonotype was counted at least ten times. The chain joins TRBV12-3 or TRBV12-4 to TRBJ2-1; tentatively, D is TRBD1 or TRBD2 (6 bases each). With 0 bases removed from V and 6 bases from J, the gap between germline ends came to 12 bases. The CDR3 is 15 amino acids. This chain's CDR3 is CASSLAAGGLNEQFF. The CDR3 region has the DNA TGTGCCAGCAGTTTAGCAGCTGGGGGGCTCAATGAGCAGTTCTTC.

CDR3 protein: CASSSNANEQFF. The CDR3 region has the DNA TGTGCCAGCAGTTCCAACGCGAATGAGCAGTTCTTC. The rearrangement joins TRBV2 to TRBJ2-1; no definite D call. The ends were cut back, 5 bases at V and 7 bases at J, with 9 bases in the middle. Germline V gene sequence: CDR1 SNHLY, CDR2 FYNNEI. The CDR3 runs to 12 residues.

The CDR3 DNA is TGTGCCAGCTCCCACTACACCGCGGGGGGGGACGCGATGCAGTATTTT. This encodes CASSHYTAGGDAMQYF. The chain employs TRBV7-2 and TRBJ2-3, with 9 bases identical to TRBD2. Trimming took 8 bases from V and 11 from J; bases not matched to a gene: 20. CDR1 and CDR2 (germline): SGHTA, FQGNSA. CDR3 length: 16 residues.

J is TRBJ2-7 and V is TRBV30, with D tentatively TRBD2 (7 bases). The CDR3 totals 12 residues. Trimming removed 5 bases from V and 2 bases from J, with 10 bases in between. Germline V gene sequence: CDR1 GTSNPN, CDR2 SVGIG (reference sequence). The CDR3 is CAWSRGPYEQYF. Here the CDR3 DNA reads TGTGCCTGGTCGCGGGGGCCCTACGAGCAGTACTTC. The entire variable domain, with the rest obtained from reference TRBV30 and TRBJ2-7, is as follows: SQTIHQWPATLVQPVGSPLSLECTVEGTSNPNLYWYRQAAGRGLQLLFYSVGIGQISSEVPQNLSASRPQDRQFILSSKKLLLSDSGFYLCAWSRGPYEQYFGPGTRLTVT.

This clonotype was seen repeatedly, ten times or more. The chain joins TRBV24-1 to TRBJ2-2; D possibly uses TRBD1 or TRBD2 (5 bases each). The germline CDR1 and CDR2 sequences are KGHDR and SFDVKD. The CDR3 has 13 residues. V was cut by 7 bases and J by 3 bases, with 8 bases left in between. CDR3 in amino acids: CATRGVDTGELFF. CDR3 nucleotide sequence: TGTGCCACCAGGGGGGTCGACACCGGGGAGCTGTTTTTT.

V and J are TRBV12-3 or TRBV12-4 and TRBJ2-5; tentatively, D is TRBD2 (5 bases). The germline V and J ends were trimmed by 0 bases and 1 base, with 9 bases remaining between them. This CDR3 is 15 amino acids long. DNA of the CDR3: TGTGCCAGCAGTTTAGCGGGTGCGGGCCAAGAGACCCAGTACTTC. Translating gives CASSLAGAGQETQYF.

The chain recombines TRBV3-1 with TRBJ2-5; tentative D call: TRBD2 (5 bases). In germline, CDR1 is LGHDT, CDR2 YNNKEL (reference sequence). Trimming left V 4 bases short and J 4 bases short, with 13 bases between. The CDR3 runs to 14 residues. CDR3 amino acids: CASSPLVAGETQYF. The CDR3 nucleotides read TGTGCCAGCAGCCCCCTCGTGGCGGGAGAGACCCAGTACTTC.